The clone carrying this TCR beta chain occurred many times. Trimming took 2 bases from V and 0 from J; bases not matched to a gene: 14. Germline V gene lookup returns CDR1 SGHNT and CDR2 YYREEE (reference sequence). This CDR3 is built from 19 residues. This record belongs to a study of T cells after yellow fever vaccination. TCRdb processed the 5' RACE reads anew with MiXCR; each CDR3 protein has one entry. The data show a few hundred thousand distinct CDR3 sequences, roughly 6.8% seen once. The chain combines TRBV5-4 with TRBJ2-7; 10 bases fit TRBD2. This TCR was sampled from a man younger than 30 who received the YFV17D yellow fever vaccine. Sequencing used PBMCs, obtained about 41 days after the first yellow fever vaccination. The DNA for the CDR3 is TGTGCCAGCAGCTTTCCGAGCGGGGGGGATCCGAGGAGCTCCTACGAGCAGTACGTC. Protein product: CASSFPSGGDPRSSYEQYV.